This T cell receptor beta chain was profiled in a study of T cell responses to AZD1222 COVID-19 vaccine. Study at large: Pooled together were second doses at about 4 or about 12 weeks.

This table comes from immunoSEQ multiplex PCR, and its TCRdb copy is limited to in-frame clones, with some not included. The repertoire holds more than 60,000 clones, with less than 90% as singletons. About this clone: The antigen remains unidentified.

This CDR3 has 13 amino acids. V was trimmed by 8 bases and J by 2 bases, leaving 13 bases between them. Germline V gives CDR1 WSHSY, CDR2 SAAADI. Findings of the study overall: Sampling that yielded the repertoires occurred only after the peak T cell response. With dominance at 160-218 and 743-854, vaccine-associated CD4 TCRs spanned spike. Females outnumbered males among donors, who were mostly white British; clonal diversity was possibly underestimated.

The V call is TRBV10-2, the J call TRBJ2-7; the D gene is possibly TRBD1 (6 bases). This TCR came from an adult in good health. The sequences come from peripheral blood, collected on day 0 of AZD1222 vaccination. CDR3 coding DNA: TGCGCCAGCGTACGGACAGAGACCTACGAGCAGTACTTC. Its protein is CASVRTETYEQYF.